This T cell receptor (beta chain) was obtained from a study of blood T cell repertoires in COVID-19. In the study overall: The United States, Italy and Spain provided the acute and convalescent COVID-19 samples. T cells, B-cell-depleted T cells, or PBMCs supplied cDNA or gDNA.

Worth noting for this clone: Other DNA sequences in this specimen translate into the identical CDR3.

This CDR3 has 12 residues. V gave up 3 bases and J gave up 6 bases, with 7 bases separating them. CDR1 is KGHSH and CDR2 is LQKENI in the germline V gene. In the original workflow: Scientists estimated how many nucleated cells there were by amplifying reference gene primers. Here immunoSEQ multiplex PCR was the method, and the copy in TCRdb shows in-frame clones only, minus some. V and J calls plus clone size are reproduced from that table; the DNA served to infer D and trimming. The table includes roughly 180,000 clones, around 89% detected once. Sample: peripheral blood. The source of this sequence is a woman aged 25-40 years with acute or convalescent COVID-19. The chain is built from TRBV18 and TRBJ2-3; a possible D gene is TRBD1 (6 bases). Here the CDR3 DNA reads TGTGCCAGCTCACCCCAGGGGGATACGCAGTATTTT. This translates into CASSPQGDTQYF.